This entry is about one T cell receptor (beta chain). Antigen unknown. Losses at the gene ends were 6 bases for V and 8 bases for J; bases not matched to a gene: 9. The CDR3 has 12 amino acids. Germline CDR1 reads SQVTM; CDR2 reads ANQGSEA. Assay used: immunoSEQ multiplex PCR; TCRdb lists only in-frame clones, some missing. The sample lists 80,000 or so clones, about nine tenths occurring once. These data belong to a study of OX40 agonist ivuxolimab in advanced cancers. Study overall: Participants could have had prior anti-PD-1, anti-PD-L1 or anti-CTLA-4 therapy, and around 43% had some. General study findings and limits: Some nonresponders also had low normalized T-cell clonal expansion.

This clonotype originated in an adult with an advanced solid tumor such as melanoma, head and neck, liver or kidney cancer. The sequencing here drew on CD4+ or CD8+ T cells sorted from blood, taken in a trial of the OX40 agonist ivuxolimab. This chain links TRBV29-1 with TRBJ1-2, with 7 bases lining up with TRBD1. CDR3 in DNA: TGCAGCGTCGGTGACAGGGTAGGAGGCTACACCTTC. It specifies CSVGDRVGGYTF.